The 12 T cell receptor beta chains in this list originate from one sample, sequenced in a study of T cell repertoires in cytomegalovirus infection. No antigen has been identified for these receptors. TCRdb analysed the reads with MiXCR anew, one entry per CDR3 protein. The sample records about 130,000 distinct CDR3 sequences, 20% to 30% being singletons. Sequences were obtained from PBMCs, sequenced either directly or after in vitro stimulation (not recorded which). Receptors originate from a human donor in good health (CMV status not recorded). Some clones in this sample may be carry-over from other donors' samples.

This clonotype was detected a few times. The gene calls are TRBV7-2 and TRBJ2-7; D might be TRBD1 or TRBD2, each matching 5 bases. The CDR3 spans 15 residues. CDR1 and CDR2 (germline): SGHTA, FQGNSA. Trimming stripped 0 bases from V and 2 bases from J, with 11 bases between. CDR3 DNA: TGTGCCAGCAGCTTAGCGGGAGCAGGGCCCTACGAGCAGTACGTC. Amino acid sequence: CASSLAGAGPYEQYV.

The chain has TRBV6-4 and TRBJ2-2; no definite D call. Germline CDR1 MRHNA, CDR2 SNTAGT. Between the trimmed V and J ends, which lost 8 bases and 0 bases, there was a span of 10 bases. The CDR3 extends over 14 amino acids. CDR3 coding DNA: TGTGCCAGCCGGCTACACGCGAACACCGGGGAGCTGTTTTTT. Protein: CASRLHANTGELFF.

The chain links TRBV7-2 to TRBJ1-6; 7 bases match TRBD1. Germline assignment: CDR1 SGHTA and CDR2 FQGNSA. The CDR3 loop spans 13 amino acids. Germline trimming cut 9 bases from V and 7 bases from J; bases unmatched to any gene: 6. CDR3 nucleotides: TGTGCCAGTGAACGGGACAGAAATTCACCCCTCCACTTT. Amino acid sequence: CASERDRNSPLHF.

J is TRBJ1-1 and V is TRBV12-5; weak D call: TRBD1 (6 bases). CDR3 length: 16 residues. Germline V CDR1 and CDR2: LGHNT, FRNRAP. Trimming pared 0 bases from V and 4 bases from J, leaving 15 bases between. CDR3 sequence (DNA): TGTGCTAGTGGTTTGGTGGTCGACAGGCGGGCCACTGAAGCTTTCTTT. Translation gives CASGLVVDRRATEAFF. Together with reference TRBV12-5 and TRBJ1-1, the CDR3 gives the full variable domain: DARVTQTPRHKVTEMGQEVTMRCQPILGHNTVFWYRQTMMQGLELLAYFRNRAPLDDSGMPKDRFSAEMPDATLATLKIQPSEPRDSAVYFCASGLVVDRRATEAFFGQGTRLTVV.

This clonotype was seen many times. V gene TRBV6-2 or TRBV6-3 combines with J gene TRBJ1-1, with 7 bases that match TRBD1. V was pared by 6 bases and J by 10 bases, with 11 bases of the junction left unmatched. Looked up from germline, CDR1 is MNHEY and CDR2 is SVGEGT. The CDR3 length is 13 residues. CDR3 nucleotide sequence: TGTGCCAGCAGAACGACAGGGAACGGTCGAGCTTTCTTT. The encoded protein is CASRTTGNGRAFF.

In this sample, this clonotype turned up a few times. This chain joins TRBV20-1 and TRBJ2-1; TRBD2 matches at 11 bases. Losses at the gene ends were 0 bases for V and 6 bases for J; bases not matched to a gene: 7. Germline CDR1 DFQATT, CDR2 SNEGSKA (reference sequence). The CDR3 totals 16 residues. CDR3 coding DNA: TGCAGTGCTAGAGAGAAGACTAGCGGGAAATTCAATGAGCAGTTCTTC. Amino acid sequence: CSAREKTSGKFNEQFF.

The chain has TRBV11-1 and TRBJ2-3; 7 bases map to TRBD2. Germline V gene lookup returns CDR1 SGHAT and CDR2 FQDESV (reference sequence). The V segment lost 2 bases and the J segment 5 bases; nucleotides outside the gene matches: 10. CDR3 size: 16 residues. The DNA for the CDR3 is TGTGCCAGCAGCTTATCTGGCGGGAGTGGAATAGATACGCAGTATTTT. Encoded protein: CASSLSGGSGIDTQYF.

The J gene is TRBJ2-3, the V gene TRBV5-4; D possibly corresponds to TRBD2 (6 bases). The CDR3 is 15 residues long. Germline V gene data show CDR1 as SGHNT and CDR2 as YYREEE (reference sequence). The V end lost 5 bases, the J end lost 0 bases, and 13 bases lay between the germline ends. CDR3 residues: CASSGRESSTDTQYF. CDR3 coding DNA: TGTGCCAGCAGTGGACGGGAGTCGAGCACAGATACGCAGTATTTT.

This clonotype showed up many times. This CDR3 is CASSLPPPGPLGEQYF. The CDR3 nucleotides are TGTGCCAGCAGCCTACCCCCGCCGGGTCCCCTCGGCGAGCAGTACTTC. V usage is TRBV28 and J usage is TRBJ2-7; the D is unclear. The V and J ends lost 6 bases and 6 bases respectively, with 24 bases between them. Looked up from germline, CDR1 is MDHEN and CDR2 is SYDVKM. The CDR3 length is 16 residues.

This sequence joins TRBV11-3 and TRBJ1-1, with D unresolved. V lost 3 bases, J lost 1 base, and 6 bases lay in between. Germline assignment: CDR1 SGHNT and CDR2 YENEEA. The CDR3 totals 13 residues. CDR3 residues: CASSFDGNTEAFF. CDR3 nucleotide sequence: TGTGCCAGCAGCTTCGACGGGAACACTGAAGCTTTCTTT.

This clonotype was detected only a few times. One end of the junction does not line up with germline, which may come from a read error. The chain's CDR3 is CASSFGLAGGGDTQYF. CDR3 in DNA: TGTGCTAGCAGCTTTGGACTAGCGGGAGGTGGAGATACGCAGTATTTT. V usage is TRBV7-6 and J usage is TRBJ2-3; 14 nucleotides line up with TRBD2. Germline V CDR1 and CDR2: SGHVS, FNYEAQ. The CDR3 contains 16 residues.

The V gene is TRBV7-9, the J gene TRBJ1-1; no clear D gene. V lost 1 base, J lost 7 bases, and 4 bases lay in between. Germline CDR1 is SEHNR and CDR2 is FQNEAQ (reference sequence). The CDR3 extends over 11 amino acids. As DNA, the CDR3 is TGTGCCAGCAGCTTAGTGGGTGAAGCTTTCTTT. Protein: CASSLVGEAFF.